The 24 T cell receptor beta chains reported below all come from one sample, sequenced in a study of technical replicates of blood from several donors. Measured with immunoSEQ multiplex PCR; TCRdb has only the in-frame clones, and not every one. The data contain 72,000 or so clones, 92% of them singletons. The sequencing sample was made of T cells isolated from PBMCs. These receptors were obtained from a human donor in good health.

The chain joins TRBV11-2 to TRBJ2-5, with TRBD1 identical over 7 bases. The CDR3 sequence is 14 residues long. V shed 3 bases, J shed 5 bases, and the junction held 6 bases outside the gene matches. From germline, CDR1 is SGHAT and CDR2 FQNNGV. The CDR3 nucleotides read TGTGCCAGCAGCTTGACAGGGCTCCGCGAGACCCAGTACTTC. It yields the protein CASSLTGLRETQYF. Drawing the rest from reference TRBV11-2 and TRBJ2-5, the complete variable domain is EAGVAQSPRYKIIEKRQSVAFWCNPISGHATLYWYQQILGQGPKLLIQFQNNGVVDDSQLPKDRFSAERLKGVDSTLKIQPAKLEDSAVYLCASSLTGLRETQYFGPGTRLLVL.

The V and J genes are TRBV6-5 and TRBJ2-7; D is possibly TRBD1 (6 bases). The CDR3 is 16 amino acids. Germline assignment: CDR1 MNHEY and CDR2 SVGAGI. V was shortened by 0 bases and J by 2 bases, with 14 bases between the two germline ends. CDR3 amino acids: CASSYSDPRGPYEQYF. CDR3 in DNA: TGTGCCAGCAGTTACTCAGACCCCAGGGGTCCCTACGAGCAGTACTTC.

The V call is TRBV29-1, the J call TRBJ1-4; 11 bases map to TRBD1. The germline V gene has CDR1 SQVTM and CDR2 ANQGSEA. This CDR3 region has 14 residues. The junction had 1 base not matched to a gene; V was cut back by 7 bases and J by 0 bases. CDR3 coding DNA: TGCAGCGGGACAGGGGGCTCAACTAATGAAAAACTGTTTTTT. Its protein product is CSGTGGSTNEKLFF. The full variable domain, in which reference TRBV29-1 and TRBJ1-4 provide the parts outside the CDR3, is SAVISQKPSRDICQRGTSLTIQCQVDSQVTMMFWYRQQPGQSLTLIATANQGSEATYESGFVIDKFPISRPNLTFSTLTVSNMSPEDSSIYLCSGTGGSTNEKLFFGSGTQLSVL.

The chain has TRBV5-4 and TRBJ1-1, with 12 nucleotides matching TRBD1. The CDR3 covers 15 residues. Per germline, CDR1 SGHNT and CDR2 YYREEE (reference sequence). V trimming: 0 bases; J trimming: 10 bases; junction bases outside the gene matches: 7. This CDR3 is CASSLDFPGQGAAFF. As DNA, the CDR3 is TGTGCCAGCAGCTTGGATTTTCCGGGACAGGGGGCAGCTTTCTTT.

This rearrangement joins TRBV9 to TRBJ2-5; D is uncertain. V lost 0 bases to trimming and J lost 3 bases, with 15 bases between them. The CDR3 sequence is 16 residues long. The germline CDR1 and CDR2 sequences are SGDLS and YYNGEE. CDR3: CASSVEGANLKETQYF. CDR3 sequence (DNA): TGTGCCAGCAGCGTAGAAGGAGCAAACCTGAAAGAGACCCAGTACTTC.

The rearrangement uses TRBV27 and TRBJ2-7; D is uncertain. CDR3 length: 14 amino acids. Germline V gives CDR1 MNHEY, CDR2 SMNVEV (reference sequence). Trimming pared 1 base from V and 2 bases from J, leaving 9 bases between. The CDR3 is CASSLLASAYEQYF. The CDR3 bases are TGTGCCAGCAGTTTATTAGCATCGGCCTACGAGCAGTACTTC.

This rearrangement joins TRBV7-2 to TRBJ2-7; 10 bases map to TRBD2. After removal of 3 bases from V and 7 bases from J, the junction contained 9 bases not matched to a gene. From germline, CDR1 is SGHTA and CDR2 FQGNSA. The CDR3 is 15 residues long. CDR3 in DNA: TGTGCCAGCAGCTTTCAAGCGGGAGGGTCGTGGGAGCAGTACTTC. This encodes CASSFQAGGSWEQYF. The full variable domain, in which reference TRBV7-2 and TRBJ2-7 provide the parts outside the CDR3, is GAGVSQSPSNKVTEKGKDVELRCDPISGHTALYWYRQSLGQGLEFLIYFQGNSAPDKSGLPSDRFSAERTGGSVSTLTIQRTQQEDSAVYLCASSFQAGGSWEQYFGPGTRLTVT.

The chain employs TRBV7-3 and TRBJ2-1, with 7 bases fitting TRBD1. Germline V gene data show CDR1 as SGHTA and CDR2 as FQGTGA. The J segment lost 4 bases and the V segment lost 2 bases, leaving 5 bases of the junction unmatched. The CDR3 covers 15 residues. CDR3 in DNA: TGTGCCAGCAGCTTAGCGCGGACAGGTTACAATGAGCAGTTCTTC. It yields the protein CASSLARTGYNEQFF.

This chain links TRBV4-1 with TRBJ2-3; 10 nucleotides line up with TRBD1. Germline V gene sequence: CDR1 MGHRA, CDR2 YSYEKL. Losses at the gene ends were 4 bases for V and 0 bases for J; bases not matched to a gene: 7. This CDR3 is 17 amino acids long. In nucleotides, the CDR3 is TGCGCCAGCAGCCGGGACAGGGGTTATTCTAGCACAGATACGCAGTATTTT. It encodes CASSRDRGYSSTDTQYF.

The CDR3 DNA reads as TGTGCCAGCAGTGATAGGCTAGCGAGCTTCAATGAGCAGTTCTTC. This sequence encodes CASSDRLASFNEQFF. V gene TRBV6-4 combines with J gene TRBJ2-1, with a weak D call TRBD2 (6 bases). Germline V gene lookup returns CDR1 MRHNA and CDR2 SNTAGT. V was trimmed by 3 bases and J by 6 bases, leaving 15 bases between them. The CDR3 covers 15 residues.

The chain recombines TRBV7-9 with TRBJ2-1, with TRBD2 identical over 16 bases. The CDR3 length is 19 residues. After removal of 5 bases from V and 2 bases from J, the junction contained 9 bases not matched to a gene. Germline V gene data show CDR1 as SEHNR and CDR2 as FQNEAQ (reference sequence). The CDR3: CASSQMGLAGGQAYNEQFF. CDR3 nucleotides: TGTGCCAGCAGCCAAATGGGACTAGCGGGAGGGCAGGCCTACAATGAGCAGTTCTTC.

This rearrangement joins TRBV7-3 to TRBJ2-7; 8 bases line up with TRBD2. The CDR3 runs to 14 residues. The V and J ends lost 2 bases and 5 bases, in that order; junction bases with no gene match: 5. CDR1 is SGHTA, CDR2 FQGTGA, per germline. CDR3 amino acids: CASSLGGGRNEQYF. Written as DNA, the CDR3 is TGTGCCAGCAGCTTAGGCGGGGGGCGCAACGAGCAGTACTTC.

In its sample, this clone was seen once. This chain connects TRBV21-1 to TRBJ1-5; TRBD1, the table's D call, lacks a check against the DNA. TRBV21-1 is termed a pseudogene. The CDR3 is 15 amino acids. CDR3 sequence: CASSKGGQGTQPQHF. CDR3 sequence (DNA): TGTGCCAGCAGCAAAGGGGGACAGGGGACACAGCCCCAGCATTTT.

The chain combines TRBV5-1 with TRBJ2-5; TRBD1 matches at 7 bases. The CDR3 extends over 14 amino acids. V lost 0 bases and J lost 5; bases outside the gene matches: 4. The germline V gene has CDR1 SGHRS and CDR2 YFSETQ. The CDR3 region has the DNA TGCGCCAGCAGCTTGGGAGACAGGGCTGAGACCCAGTACTTC. It is translated as CASSLGDRAETQYF.

With respect to this clone: No DNA is shown, since the ends of the CDR3 on it are uncertain; the CDR3 is the one TCRdb lists. CDR3 loop: CASSKVASGSAAEQFF. This chain connects TRBV21-1 to TRBJ2-1; the table's TRBD2 call for D was not verified on the DNA. TRBV21-1 counts as a pseudogene. The CDR3 is 16 residues long, ends included.

This clone was found once. The chain links TRBV19 to TRBJ2-7; weak D call: TRBD2 (6 bases). The V end was cut by 1 base, the J end by 2 bases, with 6 bases between. CDR1 LNHDA and CDR2 SQIVND come from the germline V gene (reference sequence). CDR3 length: 13 amino acids. CDR3 region: CASSIGGAYEQYF. CDR3 in DNA: TGTGCCAGTAGTATAGGCGGGGCCTACGAGCAGTACTTC. Filled out from reference TRBV19 and TRBJ2-7, the complete variable domain reads DGGITQSPKYLFRKEGQNVTLSCEQNLNHDAMYWYRQDPGQGLRLIYYSQIVNDFQKGDIAEGYSVSREKKESFPLTVTSAQKNPTAFYLCASSIGGAYEQYFGPGTRLTVT.

This clone occurred once. V is TRBV11-2 and J is TRBJ1-2, with a tentative D call TRBD1 (5 bases). The germline CDR1 and CDR2 sequences are SGHAT and FQNNGV. V lost 2 bases and J 6 bases, leaving 7 bases between the germline ends. The CDR3 runs 12 residues. CDR3 protein: CASSLSGNGYTF. CDR3 DNA sequence: TGTGCCAGCAGCTTATCAGGGAATGGCTACACCTTC. Looking up the rest from reference TRBV11-2 and TRBJ1-2 gives the full variable domain: EAGVAQSPRYKIIEKRQSVAFWCNPISGHATLYWYQQILGQGPKLLIQFQNNGVVDDSQLPKDRFSAERLKGVDSTLKIQPAKLEDSAVYLCASSLSGNGYTFGSGTRLTVV.

The CDR3 DNA follows: TGTGCCAGCAGTCCTACTAGGCTAAGCACAGATACGCAGTATTTT. Protein product: CASSPTRLSTDTQYF. The V gene is TRBV6-1, the J gene TRBJ2-3, with D perhaps TRBD2 (5 bases). CDR1 is MNHNS, CDR2 SASEGT, per germline. This CDR3 is built from 15 residues. The V gene lost 5 bases and the J gene lost 0 bases, with 12 bases spanning the gap.

V and J are TRBV6-5 and TRBJ1-1; D remains ambiguous. The CDR3 sequence is 14 residues long. V lost 6 bases, J lost 9 bases, and 20 bases lay in between. CDR1 MNHEY and CDR2 SVGAGI come from the germline V gene. CDR3 DNA: TGTGCCAGCAGAACATGGACTCCGCCCCAGCAAGCTTTCTTT. Protein: CASRTWTPPQQAFF.

This chain uses TRBV27 with TRBJ1-3, with 9 bases matching TRBD1. Looked up from germline, CDR1 is MNHEY and CDR2 is SMNVEV (reference sequence). This CDR3 is 16 amino acids long. The trim removed 4 bases at V and 0 bases at J, leaving 4 bases unmatched. CDR3 sequence: CASSWTGVTSGNTIYF. CDR3 bases: TGTGCCAGCAGTTGGACAGGGGTTACCTCTGGAAACACCATATATTTT.

The V call is TRBV9, the J call TRBJ2-7; tentative D call: TRBD1 (5 bases). Trimming removed 4 bases from V and 5 bases from J, with 13 bases in between. The CDR3 consists of 13 residues. Germline CDR1 and CDR2: SGDLS and YYNGEE. DNA of the CDR3: TGTGCCAGCAGCATCGACAGTAGCCACGAGCAGTACTTC. Its protein is CASSIDSSHEQYF.

The chain combines TRBV5-8 with TRBJ1-5; D is ambiguous. Trimming removed 2 bases at V and 0 bases at J, with 9 bases between. CDR3 length equals 15 residues. The germline gives CDR1 SGHTS, CDR2 YDEGEE. In DNA, the CDR3 is TGTGCCAGCAGCTTTTCGGGGTATAGCAATCAGCCCCAGCATTTT. Its protein product is CASSFSGYSNQPQHF.

The chain carries TRBV4-1 and TRBJ1-4, with D unclear. V gave up 1 base and J gave up 8 bases, with 5 bases separating them. Germline values: CDR1 MGHRA, CDR2 YSYEKL. The CDR3 length is 12 residues. The CDR3 region has the DNA TGCGCCAGCAGCCAAGGCGGAGAAAAACTGTTTTTT. Amino acids: CASSQGGEKLFF.

This clone was counted a single time. The genes are TRBV7-2 and TRBJ2-1; 10 positions agree with TRBD1. J was trimmed by 5 bases and V by 6 bases; bases with no gene match: 4. The V gene's germline CDR1 is SGHTA and CDR2 FQGNSA. The CDR3 has 14 amino acids. The CDR3 coding sequence is TGTGCCAGCAGGCGGGACAGGGGCAACAATGAGCAGTTCTTC. Translated: CASRRDRGNNEQFF.